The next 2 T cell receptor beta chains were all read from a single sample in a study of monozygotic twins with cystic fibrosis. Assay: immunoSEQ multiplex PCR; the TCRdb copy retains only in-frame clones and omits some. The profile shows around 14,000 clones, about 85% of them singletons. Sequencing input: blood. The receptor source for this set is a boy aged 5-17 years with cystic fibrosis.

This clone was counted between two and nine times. CDR3 in DNA: TGCGCCAGCAGCCAAGAAATTAGGGCGGGCACTGAAGCTTTCTTT. Amino acids: CASSQEIRAGTEAFF. This chain joins TRBV4-1 and TRBJ1-1; D ambiguous. Trimming cost V 0 bases and J 4 bases, with 12 bases left between them. The germline gives CDR1 MGHRA, CDR2 YSYEKL. This CDR3 has 15 amino acids.

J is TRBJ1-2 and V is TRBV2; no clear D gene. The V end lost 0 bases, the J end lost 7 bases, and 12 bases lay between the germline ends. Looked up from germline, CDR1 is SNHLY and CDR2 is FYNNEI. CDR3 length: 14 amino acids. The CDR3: CASSEALRDAGYTF. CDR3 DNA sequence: TGTGCCAGCAGTGAAGCGCTTCGAGACGCTGGCTACACCTTC.